This T cell receptor beta chain was retrieved from a study of cytomegalovirus exposure and HLA in healthy donors. CDR1 is GTSNPN and CDR2 is SVGIG in the germline V gene (reference sequence). The CDR3 covers 16 residues. V gave up 2 bases and J gave up 4 bases, with 17 bases separating them. The PCR contained 60 Vbeta and 13 Jbeta primers. Data came from immunoSEQ multiplex PCR; TCRdb stores just in-frame clones and leaves some out. Of about 120,000 clones in the sample, around 85% were seen once. This clone showed up just once. Sample: PBMCs. The chain joins TRBV30 to TRBJ1-4; D is possibly TRBD1 (6 bases). The TCR sequence derives from a man aged 30 to 45 in good health and CMV-seronegative. The CDR3, as DNA: TGTGCCTGGAGTTTGGGGGCTCTGAACAATAATGAAAAACTGTTTTTT. This encodes CAWSLGALNNNEKLFF.